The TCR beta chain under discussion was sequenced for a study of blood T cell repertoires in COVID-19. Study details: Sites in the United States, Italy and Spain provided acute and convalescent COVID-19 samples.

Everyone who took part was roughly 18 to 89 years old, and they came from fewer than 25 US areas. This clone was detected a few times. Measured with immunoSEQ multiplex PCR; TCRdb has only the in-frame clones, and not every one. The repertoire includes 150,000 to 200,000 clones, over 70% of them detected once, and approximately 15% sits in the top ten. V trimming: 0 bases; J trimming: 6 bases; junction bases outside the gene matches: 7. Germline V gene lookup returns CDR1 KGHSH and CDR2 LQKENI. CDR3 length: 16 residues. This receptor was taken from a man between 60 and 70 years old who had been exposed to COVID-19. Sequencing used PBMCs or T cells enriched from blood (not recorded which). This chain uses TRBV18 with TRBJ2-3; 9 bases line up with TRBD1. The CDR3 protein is CASSPPVGTGTDTQYF. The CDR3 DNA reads TGTGCCAGCTCACCACCGGTAGGGACAGGGACGGATACGCAGTATTTT.